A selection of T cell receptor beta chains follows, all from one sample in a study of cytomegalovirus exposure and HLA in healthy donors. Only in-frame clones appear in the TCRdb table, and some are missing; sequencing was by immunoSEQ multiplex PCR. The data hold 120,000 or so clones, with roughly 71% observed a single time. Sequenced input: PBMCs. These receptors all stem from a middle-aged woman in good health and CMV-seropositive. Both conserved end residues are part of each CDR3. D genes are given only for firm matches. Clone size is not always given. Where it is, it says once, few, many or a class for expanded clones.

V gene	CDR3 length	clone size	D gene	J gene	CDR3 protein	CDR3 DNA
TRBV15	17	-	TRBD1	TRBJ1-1	CATSATRDRGGTTEAFF	TGTGCCACCAGCGCTACACGCGACAGGGGTGGAACCACTGAAGCTTTCTTT
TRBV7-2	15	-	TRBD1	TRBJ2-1	CASSLGQGVYNEQFF	TGTGCCAGCAGCTTAGGACAGGGGGTTTACAATGAGCAGTTCTTC
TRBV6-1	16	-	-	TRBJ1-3	CASSEAHASSGNTIYF	TGTGCCAGCAGTGAAGCTCACGCGAGCTCTGGAAACACCATATATTTT
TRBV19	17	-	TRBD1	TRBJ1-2	CASRRDRTQQGSYGYTF	TGTGCCAGTAGACGGGACAGGACCCAACAGGGATCTTATGGCTACACCTTC
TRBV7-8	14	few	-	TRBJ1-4	CASSFNGQGRKLFF	TGTGCCAGCAGCTTTAATGGGCAGGGAAGAAAACTGTTTTTT
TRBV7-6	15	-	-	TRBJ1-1	CASSSGFSLNTEAFF	TGTGCCAGCAGCTCAGGATTCTCGCTGAACACTGAAGCTTTCTTT
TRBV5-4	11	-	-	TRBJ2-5	CASSFSETQYF	TGTGCCAGCAGCTTTTCGGAGACCCAGTACTTC
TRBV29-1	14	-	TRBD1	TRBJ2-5	CSVERRGQLETQYF	TGCAGCGTTGAACGTAGGGGGCAGTTGGAGACCCAGTACTTC
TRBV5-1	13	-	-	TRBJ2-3	CASRNQAGDTQYF	TGCGCCAGCAGGAACCAAGCGGGAGATACGCAGTATTTT
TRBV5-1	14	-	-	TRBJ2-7	CASSLSGRDYEQYF	TGCGCCAGCAGCTTGAGTGGACGGGACTACGAGCAGTACTTC
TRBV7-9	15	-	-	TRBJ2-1	CASSLGGPRPNEQFF	TGTGCCAGCAGCTTAGGAGGCCCCCGACCCAATGAGCAGTTCTTC
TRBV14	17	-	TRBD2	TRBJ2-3	CASSGFISGSGTDTQYF	TGTGCCAGCAGCGGCTTCATTAGCGGGTCTGGCACAGATACGCAGTATTTT
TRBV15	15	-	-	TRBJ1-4	CATSRDPKEEEKLFF	TGTGCCACCAGCAGAGATCCTAAGGAGGAGGAAAAACTGTTTTTT
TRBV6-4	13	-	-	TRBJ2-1	CASSPFAENEQFF	TGTGCCAGCTCCCCTTTTGCGGAGAATGAGCAGTTCTTC
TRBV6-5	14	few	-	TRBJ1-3	CASSYGGPGNTIYF	TGTGCCAGCAGTTACGGGGGCCCTGGAAACACCATATATTTT
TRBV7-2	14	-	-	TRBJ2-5	CASSLALVEETQYF	TGTGCCAGCAGCTTAGCCCTAGTGGAAGAGACCCAGTACTTC
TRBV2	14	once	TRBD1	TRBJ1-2	CASSADRGPRGYTF	TGTGCCAGCAGTGCGGACAGGGGGCCTCGTGGCTACACCTTC
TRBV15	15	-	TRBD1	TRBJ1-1	CATSSPHRGNTEAFF	TGTGCCACCAGCAGTCCCCACAGGGGGAACACTGAAGCTTTCTTT
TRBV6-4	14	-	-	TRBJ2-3	CASSESPGGNTQYF	TGTGCCAGCAGTGAATCTCCTGGCGGGAATACGCAGTATTTT
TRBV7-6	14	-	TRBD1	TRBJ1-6	CASSATGYNSPLHF	TGTGCCAGCAGCGCGACAGGGTACAATTCACCCCTCCACTTT
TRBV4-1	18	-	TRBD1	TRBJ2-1	CASSQDLQGANLYNEQFF	TGCGCCAGCAGCCAAGATTTACAGGGGGCGAATCTGTACAATGAGCAGTTCTTC
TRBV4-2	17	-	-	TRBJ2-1	CASSQEAYGGGEDEQFF	TGTGCCAGCAGCCAAGAGGCTTACGGGGGAGGTGAAGATGAGCAGTTCTTC
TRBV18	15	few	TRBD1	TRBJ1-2	CASSPAGQSFYGYTF	TGTGCCAGCTCGCCGGCGGGACAGAGCTTCTATGGCTACACCTTC
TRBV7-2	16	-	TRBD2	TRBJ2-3	CASSLGLAGGTDTQYF	TGTGCCAGCAGCCTAGGACTAGCGGGAGGAACAGATACGCAGTATTTT
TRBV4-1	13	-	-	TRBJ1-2	CASSQQEGYGYTF	TGCGCCAGCAGCCAGCAAGAGGGATATGGCTACACCTTC
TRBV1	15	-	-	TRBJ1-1	CTSSQGQFMDTEAFF	TGCACCAGCAGCCAAGGACAGTTCATGGACACTGAAGCTTTCTTT
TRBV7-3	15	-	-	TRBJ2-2	CASSFGTANTGELFF	TGTGCCAGCAGCTTCGGGACTGCGAACACCGGGGAGCTGTTTTTT
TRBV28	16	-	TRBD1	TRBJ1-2	CASSFPPGQGSYGYTF	TGTGCCAGCAGTTTTCCCCCGGGACAGGGCTCCTATGGCTACACCTTC
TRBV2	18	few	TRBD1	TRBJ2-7	CASSQTEGTDFANYEQYF	TGTGCCAGCAGTCAAACCGAGGGGACAGATTTCGCAAACTACGAGCAGTACTTC
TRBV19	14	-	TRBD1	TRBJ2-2	CASQQGANTGELFF	TGTGCCAGCCAACAGGGGGCGAATACCGGGGAGCTGTTTTTT
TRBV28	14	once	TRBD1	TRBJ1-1	CASSLTGDHTEAFF	TGTGCCAGCAGTTTAACAGGGGATCACACTGAAGCTTTCTTT
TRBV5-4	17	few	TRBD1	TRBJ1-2	CASSLDRGGEAGGGYTF	TGTGCCAGCAGCCTAGACAGGGGCGGCGAGGCTGGCGGTGGCTACACCTTC
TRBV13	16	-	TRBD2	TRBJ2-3	CASSFPSGGGTDTQYF	TGTGCCAGCAGCTTCCCTAGCGGGGGAGGGACAGATACGCAGTATTTT
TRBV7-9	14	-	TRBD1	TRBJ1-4	CASSSGTGVEKLFF	TGTGCCAGCAGCTCCGGGACAGGGGTTGAAAAACTGTTTTTT
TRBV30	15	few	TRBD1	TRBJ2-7	CAWSRDRASSYEQYF	TGTGCCTGGAGCCGGGACAGGGCAAGCTCCTACGAGCAGTACTTC
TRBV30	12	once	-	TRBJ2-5	CAWEGAFETQYF	TGTGCCTGGGAGGGAGCCTTCGAGACCCAGTACTTC
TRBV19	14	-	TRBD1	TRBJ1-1	CASSTRTGDTEAFF	TGTGCCAGTAGTACACGGACAGGGGACACTGAAGCTTTCTTT
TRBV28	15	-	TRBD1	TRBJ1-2	CASATTEGGDYGYTF	TGTGCCAGCGCAACGACCGAAGGGGGCGACTATGGCTACACCTTC
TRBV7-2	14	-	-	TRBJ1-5	CASSLRQGNQPQHF	TGTGCCAGCAGCTTACGCCAGGGCAATCAGCCCCAGCATTTT
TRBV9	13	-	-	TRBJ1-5	CASSVLPNQPQHF	TGTGCCAGCAGCGTTCTTCCTAATCAGCCCCAGCATTTT
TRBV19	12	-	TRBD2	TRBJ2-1	CASSSRRGGGVF	TGTGCCAGTAGTTCCAGGCGGGGCGGGGGTGTCTTC
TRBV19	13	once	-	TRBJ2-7	CAISPGAGDEQYF	TGTGCCATAAGCCCAGGGGCTGGCGACGAGCAGTACTTC
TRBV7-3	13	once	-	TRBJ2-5	CASSPEIEETQYF	TGTGCCAGCAGCCCGGAGATCGAGGAGACCCAGTACTTC
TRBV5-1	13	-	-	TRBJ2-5	CASRTAVQETQYF	TGCGCCAGCCGGACAGCAGTACAAGAGACCCAGTACTTC
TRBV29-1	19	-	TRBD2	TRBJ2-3	CSVGGQGLAGAGTTDTQYF	TGCAGCGTTGGGGGACAGGGACTAGCGGGGGCGGGTACCACAGATACGCAGTATTTT
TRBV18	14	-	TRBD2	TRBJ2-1	CASSPPTSGNEQFF	TGTGCCAGCTCACCACCGACTAGCGGGAATGAGCAGTTCTTC
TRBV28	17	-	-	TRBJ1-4	CASSSVSGAATNEKLFF	TGTGCCAGCAGTTCCGTGTCAGGGGCTGCAACTAATGAAAAACTGTTTTTT
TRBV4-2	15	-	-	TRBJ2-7	CASSQERQGPYEQYF	TGTGCCAGCAGCCAAGAACGTCAGGGGCCCTACGAGCAGTACTTC
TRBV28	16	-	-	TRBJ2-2	CASRLGGGGGTGELFF	TGTGCCAGCAGACTCGGCGGGGGAGGGGGTACCGGGGAGCTGTTTTTT
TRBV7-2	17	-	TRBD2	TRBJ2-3	CASSERRTSGSTDTQYF	TGTGCCAGCAGCGAACGTCGGACTAGCGGGAGCACAGATACGCAGTATTTT
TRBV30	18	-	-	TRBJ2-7	CAWTPTGRFVPRTYEQYF	TGTGCCTGGACCCCAACAGGGCGTTTCGTCCCCCGCACCTACGAGCAGTACTTC
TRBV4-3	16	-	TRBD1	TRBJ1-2	CASSQDPRGPNYGYTF	TGCGCCAGCAGCCAGGACCCCAGGGGGCCTAACTATGGCTACACCTTC